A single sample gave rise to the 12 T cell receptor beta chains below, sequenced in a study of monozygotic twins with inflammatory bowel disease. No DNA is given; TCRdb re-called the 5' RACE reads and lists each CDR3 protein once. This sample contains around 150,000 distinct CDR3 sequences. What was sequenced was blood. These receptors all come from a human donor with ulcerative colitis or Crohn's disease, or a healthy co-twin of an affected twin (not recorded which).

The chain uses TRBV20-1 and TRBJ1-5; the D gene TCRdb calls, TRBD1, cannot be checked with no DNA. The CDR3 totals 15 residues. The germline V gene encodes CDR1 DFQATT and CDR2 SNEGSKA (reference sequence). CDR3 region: CSARSQGKSNQPQHF.

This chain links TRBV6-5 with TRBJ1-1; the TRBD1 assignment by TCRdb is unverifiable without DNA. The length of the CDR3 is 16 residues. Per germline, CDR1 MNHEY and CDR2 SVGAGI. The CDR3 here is CASSYSKGRGRTEAFF.

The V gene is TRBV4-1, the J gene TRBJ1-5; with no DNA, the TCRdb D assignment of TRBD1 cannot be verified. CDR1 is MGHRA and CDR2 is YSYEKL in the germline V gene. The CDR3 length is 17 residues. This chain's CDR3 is CASSQTFAGAGNQPQHF.

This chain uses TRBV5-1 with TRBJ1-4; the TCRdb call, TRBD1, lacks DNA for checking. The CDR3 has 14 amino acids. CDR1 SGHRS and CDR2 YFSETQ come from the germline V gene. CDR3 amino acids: CASSFRGQYEKLFF. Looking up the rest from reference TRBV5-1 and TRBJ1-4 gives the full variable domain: KAGVTQTPRYLIKTRGQQVTLSCSPISGHRSVSWYQQTPGQGLQFLFEYFSETQRNKGNFPGRFSGRQFSNSRSEMNVSTLELGDSALYLCASSFRGQYEKLFFGSGTQLSVL.

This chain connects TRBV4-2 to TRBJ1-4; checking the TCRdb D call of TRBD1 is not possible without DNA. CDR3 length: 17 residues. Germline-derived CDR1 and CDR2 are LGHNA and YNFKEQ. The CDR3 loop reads CASSQDPGRGRREKLFF.

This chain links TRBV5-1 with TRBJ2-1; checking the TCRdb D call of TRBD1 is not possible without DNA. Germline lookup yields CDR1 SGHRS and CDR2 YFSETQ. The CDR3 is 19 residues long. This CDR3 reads CASSKTGTGITGGYNEQFF. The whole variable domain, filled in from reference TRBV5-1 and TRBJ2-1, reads KAGVTQTPRYLIKTRGQQVTLSCSPISGHRSVSWYQQTPGQGLQFLFEYFSETQRNKGNFPGRFSGRQFSNSRSEMNVSTLELGDSALYLCASSKTGTGITGGYNEQFFGPGTRLTVL.

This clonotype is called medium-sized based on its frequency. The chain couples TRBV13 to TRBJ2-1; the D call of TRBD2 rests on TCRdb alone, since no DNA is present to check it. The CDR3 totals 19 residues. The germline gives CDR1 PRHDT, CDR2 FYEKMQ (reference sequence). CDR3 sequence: CASSLGVPSSGRANNEQFF.

CDR3 loop: CATTGSFSNQPQHF. The chain couples TRBV10-3 to TRBJ1-5; no DNA is available, so the TRBD1 call from TCRdb remains unchecked. CDR3 length: 14 residues. Germline lookup yields CDR1 ENHRY and CDR2 SYGVKD.

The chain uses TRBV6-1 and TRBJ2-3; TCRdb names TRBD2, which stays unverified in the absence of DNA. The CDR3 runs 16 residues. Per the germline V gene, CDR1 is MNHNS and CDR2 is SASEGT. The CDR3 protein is CASSDQREASTDTQYF.

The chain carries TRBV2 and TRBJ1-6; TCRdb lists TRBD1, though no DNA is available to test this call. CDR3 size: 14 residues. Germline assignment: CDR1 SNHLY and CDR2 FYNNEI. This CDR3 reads CARGQGGMDSPLHF.

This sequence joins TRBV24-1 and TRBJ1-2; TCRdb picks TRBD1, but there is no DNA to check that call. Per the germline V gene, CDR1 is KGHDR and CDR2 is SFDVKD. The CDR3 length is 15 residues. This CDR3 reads CATRGRDRGPDGYTF.

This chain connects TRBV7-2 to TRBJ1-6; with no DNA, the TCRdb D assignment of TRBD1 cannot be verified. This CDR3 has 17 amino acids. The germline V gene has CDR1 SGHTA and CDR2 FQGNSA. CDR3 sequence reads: CASSPKTGVESFSPLHF.